The present entry profiles one T cell receptor beta chain with its context. These data come from a study of blood T cells in healthy people across ages. Study at large: Template switching picked up about one barcoded beta molecule for each two T cells.

The V end was cut by 6 bases, the J end by 2 bases, with 7 bases between. The CDR3 contains 12 residues. CDR1 is MDHEN and CDR2 is SYDVKM in the germline V gene. It was with a sample-barcoded 5' primer and a J-beta primer mix that a second PCR of about 7 to 12 cycles was run. A single record per CDR3 protein comes from TCRdb applying MiXCR to the 5' RACE reads. The sample shows 350,000 to 450,000 distinct CDR3 sequences, 50% to 60% of them seen only once. The receptor was isolated from a man in his sixties in good health. Input material: blood. This chain uses TRBV28 with TRBJ1-2, with D unresolved. CDR3 nucleotides: TGTGCCAGCAGGCCACCCAACTATGGCTACACCTTC. Its protein is CASRPPNYGYTF.